The next 32 T cell receptor beta chains were all read from a single sample in a study of shared clonotypes between healthy human individuals. This table comes from immunoSEQ multiplex PCR, and its TCRdb copy is limited to in-frame clones, with some not included. The sample has a few million clones, about 94% seen once. Sequencing used naive CD4+ T cells sorted from blood. Subset indicated: CD45RA+ positively selected. These receptors originate from a man aged 18 to 30 in good health.

V and J are TRBV30 and TRBJ1-1, with a tentative D call TRBD1 (6 bases). Trimming took off 2 bases at V and 0 bases at J, with 13 bases between the two ends. Per the germline V gene, CDR1 is GTSNPN and CDR2 is SVGIG (reference sequence). This CDR3 spans 15 amino acids. This chain's CDR3 is CAWSPRTAMNTEAFF. CDR3 DNA sequence: TGTGCCTGGAGTCCACGGACAGCAATGAACACTGAAGCTTTCTTT.

On this clone: The sample contains more than one DNA sequence encoding this CDR3. The CDR3: CASSLTSGSYEQYF. CDR3 nucleotides: TGTGCCAGCAGCTTAACGTCGGGTTCGTACGAGCAGTACTTC. The J gene is TRBJ2-7, the V gene TRBV7-3, with D unclear. CDR3 length: 14 amino acids. Germline V CDR1 and CDR2: SGHTA, FQGTGA. With 0 bases removed from V and 4 bases from J, the gap between germline ends came to 10 bases.

This rearrangement joins TRBV5-1 to TRBJ2-1; 8 nucleotides align to TRBD1. CDR1 is SGHRS, CDR2 YFSETQ, per germline. CDR3 length: 15 residues. With 3 bases clipped from V and 6 bases from J, the junction kept 8 bases outside the gene matches. Here the CDR3 DNA reads TGCGCCAGCAGCTCTCGCCAGGGGGCCGGCAATGAGCAGTTCTTC. Encoded protein: CASSSRQGAGNEQFF. Drawing the rest from reference TRBV5-1 and TRBJ2-1, the complete variable domain is KAGVTQTPRYLIKTRGQQVTLSCSPISGHRSVSWYQQTPGQGLQFLFEYFSETQRNKGNFPGRFSGRQFSNSRSEMNVSTLELGDSALYLCASSSRQGAGNEQFFGPGTRLTVL.

The chain couples TRBV4-2 to TRBJ2-5; the match to TRBD2 covers 16 bases. Trimming at V came to 4 bases and at J to 4 bases, leaving 6 bases not matched to a gene. Germline V gives CDR1 LGHNA, CDR2 YNFKEQ. This CDR3 has 17 residues. CDR3 loop: CASSPGTSGGAAETQYF. Here the CDR3 DNA reads TGTGCCAGCAGCCCCGGGACTAGCGGGGGGGCTGCAGAGACCCAGTACTTC.

The CDR3 region is CAWSVQRRTKNIQYF. The CDR3 coding sequence is TGTGCCTGGAGTGTACAGAGACGGACCAAAAACATTCAGTACTTC. This rearrangement joins TRBV30 to TRBJ2-4, with D hard to call. Germline lookup yields CDR1 GTSNPN and CDR2 SVGIG (reference sequence). The CDR3 is 15 amino acids. Trimming stripped 0 bases from V and 2 bases from J, with 11 bases between.

With regard to this clone: Distinct nucleotide sequences in the sample also encode this CDR3. The chain couples TRBV7-9 to TRBJ1-1, with no clear D. The length of the CDR3 is 12 residues. Germline V CDR1 and CDR2: SEHNR, FQNEAQ (reference sequence). Trimming removed 2 bases from V and 4 bases from J, with 5 bases in between. CDR3 DNA sequence: TGTGCCAGCAGCTTAATGGGCACTGAAGCTTTCTTT. Its translation: CASSLMGTEAFF.

The genes are TRBV11-2 and TRBJ2-5; no clear D gene. The CDR3 totals 15 residues. V was pared by 1 base and J by 3 bases, with 12 bases between. Looked up from germline, CDR1 is SGHAT and CDR2 is FQNNGV. The CDR3 sequence is CASSLGSISKETQYF. The CDR3 nucleotides are TGTGCCAGCAGCTTAGGGTCGATTTCAAAAGAGACCCAGTACTTC.

V gene TRBV19 combines with J gene TRBJ2-7, with 11 nucleotides matching TRBD1. The junction had 4 bases not matched to a gene; V was cut back by 6 bases and J by 3 bases. There are 14 residues in the CDR3. CDR1 and CDR2 from the germline V gene are LNHDA and SQIVND (reference sequence). Written as DNA, the CDR3 is TGTGCCAGTAGCCCGGGACAGGGGGACTACGAGCAGTACTTC. Protein product: CASSPGQGDYEQYF.

The chain combines TRBV5-6 with TRBJ1-1; D ambiguous. Germline lookup yields CDR1 SGHDT and CDR2 YYEEEE. The V gene lost 3 bases and the J gene lost 0 bases, with 15 bases spanning the gap. This CDR3 comprises 16 residues. CDR3 nucleotide sequence: TGTGCCAGCAGCTCACCGGTCTTCTTTTTGAACACTGAAGCTTTCTTT. Protein product: CASSSPVFFLNTEAFF.

The V gene is TRBV5-6, the J gene TRBJ1-3; D unclear. Germline CDR1 SGHDT, CDR2 YYEEEE. The V gene lost 0 bases and the J gene lost 0 bases, with 10 bases spanning the gap. The CDR3 length is 16 residues. CDR3 nucleotide sequence: TGTGCCAGCAGCTTGGGGGCCAGCCGCTCTGGAAACACCATATATTTT. It specifies CASSLGASRSGNTIYF.

The chain recombines TRBV27 with TRBJ1-2; D is perhaps TRBD1 (6 bases). Germline V gene sequence: CDR1 MNHEY, CDR2 SMNVEV (reference sequence). V lost 2 bases to trimming and J lost 4 bases, with 23 bases between them. The CDR3 consists of 18 residues. CDR3 nucleotides: TGTGCCAGCAGTTTAGCTCCTATACAGGGAAGGGTCGGCTATGGCTACACCTTC. This sequence encodes CASSLAPIQGRVGYGYTF.

V is TRBV7-2 and J is TRBJ2-5; 13 positions match TRBD2. CDR1 is SGHTA, CDR2 FQGNSA, per germline. The CDR3 has 16 amino acids. V was clipped by 6 bases and J by 4 bases; unmatched bases: 8. CDR3 DNA sequence: TGTGCCAGCAGTCTTGGGACTAGCGGGGTAGGAGAGACCCAGTACTTC. This gives the protein CASSLGTSGVGETQYF.

The chain employs TRBV4-1 and TRBJ1-2; D unclear. The V end lost 4 bases, the J end lost 4 bases, and 16 bases lay between the germline ends. Germline V gene data show CDR1 as MGHRA and CDR2 as YSYEKL. This CDR3 is 15 amino acids long. CDR3 residues: CASSPRTGSTYGYTF. CDR3 nucleotide sequence: TGCGCCAGCAGCCCAAGAACGGGGAGCACCTATGGCTACACCTTC.

The chain uses TRBV7-6 and TRBJ1-6; a weak D match, TRBD1 (6 bases). The CDR3 has 17 amino acids. Deletions cut 5 bases from V and 0 bases from J, with 14 bases between. In germline, CDR1 is SGHVS, CDR2 FNYEAQ. CDR3 sequence reads: CASSASTGSSYNSPLHF. The DNA for the CDR3 is TGTGCCAGCAGCGCCTCCACAGGGAGCTCCTATAATTCACCCCTCCACTTT.

This clone was detected only once. This CDR3 is also generated by other DNA sequences in the sample. The chain combines TRBV28 with TRBJ1-1; TRBD1 aligns across 7 bases. The germline V gene has CDR1 MDHEN and CDR2 SYDVKM. The CDR3 runs to 14 residues. V was pared by 5 bases and J by 1 base, with 4 bases of the junction left unmatched. As DNA, the CDR3 is TGTGCCAGCAGTCCTTGGACAGGGAACACTGAAGCTTTCTTT. Translation gives CASSPWTGNTEAFF.

The CDR3: CASRQQGVTMSGQFF. CDR3 bases: TGTGCCAGCAGGCAACAGGGGGTGACAATGAGCGGGCAGTTCTTC. The V gene is TRBV27, the J gene TRBJ2-1; TRBD1 aligns across 8 bases. Losses at the gene ends were 6 bases for V and 12 bases for J; bases not matched to a gene: 16. CDR3 length: 15 residues. Per germline, CDR1 MNHEY and CDR2 SMNVEV (reference sequence).

In its sample, this clone was seen once. The same CDR3 is also encoded by other DNA sequences in this sample. The gene calls are TRBV5-1 and TRBJ1-2; D is uncertain. The ends were cut back, 0 bases at V and 0 bases at J, with 6 bases in the middle. Germline CDR1 is SGHRS and CDR2 is YFSETQ. CDR3 length: 14 amino acids. CDR3 sequence (DNA): TGCGCCAGCAGCTTGGGGTCAACTAACTATGGCTACACCTTC. Residues: CASSLGSTNYGYTF.

The chain joins TRBV11-2 to TRBJ2-1; the match to TRBD2 covers 7 bases. Looked up from germline, CDR1 is SGHAT and CDR2 is FQNNGV. This CDR3 region has 15 residues. V lost 2 bases, J lost 1 base, and 2 bases stayed unmatched. CDR3 DNA: TGTGCCAGCAGCTTAAGCGGGATATCCTACAATGAGCAGTTCTTC. This sequence encodes CASSLSGISYNEQFF.

The J gene is TRBJ2-3, the V gene TRBV6-5, with 9 bases fitting TRBD1. V dropped 5 bases and J dropped 1; count of bases not matched to a gene: 4. Germline V gene lookup returns CDR1 MNHEY and CDR2 SVGAGI. The CDR3 spans 15 residues. The CDR3 loop is CASSPTGGRTDTQYF. The DNA for the CDR3 is TGTGCCAGCAGTCCTACAGGGGGCCGCACAGATACGCAGTATTTT.

This chain joins TRBV7-3 and TRBJ1-6; possibly TRBD1 for D (5 bases). The CDR3 contains 14 residues. The V gene's germline CDR1 is SGHTA and CDR2 FQGTGA. The V end was cut by 3 bases, the J end by 10 bases, with 13 bases between. CDR3 sequence (DNA): TGTGCCAGCAGCTTGGGGGGAGAACGCTCACCCCTCCACTTT. Translated: CASSLGGERSPLHF.

This chain joins TRBV7-2 and TRBJ2-3; tentative D call: TRBD2 (6 bases). This CDR3 contains 17 residues. V dropped 1 base and J dropped 5 bases, with 19 bases sitting between them. Germline CDR1 is SGHTA and CDR2 is FQGNSA. CDR3 residues: CASSLDRVGGFLDTQYF. For the CDR3, the DNA is TGTGCCAGCAGCTTAGATCGGGTGGGAGGATTCTTAGATACGCAGTATTTT.

The chain is built from TRBV6-5 and TRBJ1-4; no firm D call. V shed 6 bases and J shed 4 bases, with 12 bases lying between them. There are 14 residues in the CDR3. CDR1 and CDR2 from the germline V gene are MNHEY and SVGAGI. CDR3 in DNA: TGTGCCAGCAGGACGGGATCTGGTAATGAAAAACTGTTTTTT. It yields the protein CASRTGSGNEKLFF.

The chain has TRBV6-1 and TRBJ1-2; D remains unclear. This CDR3 spans 12 amino acids. CDR1 is MNHNS and CDR2 is SASEGT in the germline V gene. V lost 6 bases and J 5 bases, leaving 10 bases between the germline ends. CDR3 in amino acids: CASSEEEYGYTF. CDR3 DNA sequence: TGTGCCAGCAGCGAGGAGGAATATGGCTACACCTTC.

This clone was seen once. The J gene is TRBJ1-2, the V gene TRBV29-1, with a weak D call TRBD1 (5 bases). The CDR3 length is 17 residues. The V gene lost 2 bases and the J gene lost 2 bases, with 21 bases spanning the gap. Germline V gene data show CDR1 as SQVTM and CDR2 as ANQGSEA. Here the CDR3 DNA reads TGCAGCGTTGAAATACGGTCAGGGTGGTATGGGAACTATGGCTACACCTTC. This sequence encodes CSVEIRSGWYGNYGYTF. The full variable domain, in which reference TRBV29-1 and TRBJ1-2 provide the parts outside the CDR3, is SAVISQKPSRDICQRGTSLTIQCQVDSQVTMMFWYRQQPGQSLTLIATANQGSEATYESGFVIDKFPISRPNLTFSTLTVSNMSPEDSSIYLCSVEIRSGWYGNYGYTFGSGTRLTVV.

Concerning this clone itself: Distinct nucleotide sequences in the sample also encode this CDR3. The genes are TRBV18 and TRBJ1-6, with TRBD1 identical over 9 bases. Per the germline V gene, CDR1 is KGHSH and CDR2 is LQKENI. The trim removed 0 bases at V and 8 bases at J, leaving 2 bases unmatched. The CDR3 contains 15 residues. The CDR3 loop reads CASSPPGQGYSPLHF. The CDR3 DNA reads as TGTGCCAGCTCACCACCGGGACAGGGATATTCACCCCTCCACTTT.

V and J are TRBV2 and TRBJ2-2, with TRBD2 matching 8 bases. The CDR3 covers 14 residues. Germline V gives CDR1 SNHLY, CDR2 FYNNEI. The V gene end was trimmed by 6 bases and the J gene end by 6 bases; junction bases not matched to a gene: 6. The CDR3 loop is CASSQTGLAGELFF. CDR3 coding DNA: TGTGCCAGCAGCCAAACGGGACTAGCCGGGGAGCTGTTTTTT.

The chain combines TRBV19 with TRBJ2-3; 8 bases are a match to TRBD1. There are 16 residues in the CDR3. The germline V gene has CDR1 LNHDA and CDR2 SQIVND (reference sequence). J was trimmed by 0 bases and V by 5 bases; bases with no gene match: 7. CDR3 coding DNA: TGTGCCAGTAGTCCCGACCGGGACAGGAGCACAGATACGCAGTATTTT. This translates into CASSPDRDRSTDTQYF.

This chain links TRBV6-5 with TRBJ2-3; 9 positions match TRBD2. The CDR3 spans 16 residues. CDR1 is MNHEY, CDR2 SVGAGI, per germline. Trimming took 0 bases from V and 4 from J; bases not matched to a gene: 5. The CDR3 protein is CASSYSAGGRSDTQYF. Here the CDR3 DNA reads TGTGCCAGCAGTTACTCAGCGGGGGGAAGGTCAGATACGCAGTATTTT.

The chain employs TRBV28 and TRBJ2-2; D might be TRBD1 (6 bases). The germline gives CDR1 MDHEN, CDR2 SYDVKM. The CDR3 length is 16 residues. V dropped 7 bases and J dropped 1 base, with 16 bases sitting between them. In DNA, the CDR3 is TGTGCCAGCACCCCGACCGGGACATTGAACACCGGGGAGCTGTTTTTT. It encodes CASTPTGTLNTGELFF.

This clone was picked up one time. This chain connects TRBV25-1 to TRBJ1-1; possibly TRBD1 for D (6 bases). This CDR3 has 17 residues. Trimming pared 1 base from V and 5 bases from J, leaving 20 bases between. Germline V gene data show CDR1 as MGHDK and CDR2 as SYGVNS. Here the CDR3 reads CASSEWEGGAGGTEAFF. The CDR3 nucleotides are TGTGCCAGCAGTGAATGGGAGGGGGGGGCCGGCGGGACTGAAGCTTTCTTT. Full variable domain (outside the CDR3, taken from reference TRBV25-1 and TRBJ1-1): EADIYQTPRYLVIGTGKKITLECSQTMGHDKMYWYQQDPGMELHLIHYSYGVNSTEKGDLSSESTVSRIRTEHFPLTLESARPSHTSQYLCASSEWEGGAGGTEAFFGQGTRLTVV.

The chain is built from TRBV6-1 and TRBJ2-3; tentatively, D is TRBD1 (7 bases). Between the trimmed V and J ends, which lost 4 bases and 1 base, there was a span of 12 bases. This CDR3 spans 15 amino acids. Germline-derived CDR1 and CDR2 are MNHNS and SASEGT. As DNA, the CDR3 is TGTGCCAGCAGTGGCAGGGGGGAGGGCACAGATACGCAGTATTTT. This sequence encodes CASSGRGEGTDTQYF.

Regarding this clone: The identical CDR3 is also encoded by other nucleotide sequences in the sample. The genes are TRBV9 and TRBJ2-7; 9 bases are shared with TRBD1. The germline gives CDR1 SGDLS, CDR2 YYNGEE. The CDR3 sequence is 15 residues long. Trimming removed 3 bases from V and 2 bases from J; junction bases left unmatched: 6. CDR3 region: CASSASGTGTYEQYF. CDR3 bases: TGTGCCAGCAGCGCCTCCGGGACAGGGACCTACGAGCAGTACTTC. Drawing the rest from reference TRBV9 and TRBJ2-7, the complete variable domain is DSGVTQTPKHLITATGQRVTLRCSPRSGDLSVYWYQQSLDQGLQFLIQYYNGEERAKGNILERFSAQQFPDLHSELNLSSLELGDSALYFCASSASGTGTYEQYFGPGTRLTVT.